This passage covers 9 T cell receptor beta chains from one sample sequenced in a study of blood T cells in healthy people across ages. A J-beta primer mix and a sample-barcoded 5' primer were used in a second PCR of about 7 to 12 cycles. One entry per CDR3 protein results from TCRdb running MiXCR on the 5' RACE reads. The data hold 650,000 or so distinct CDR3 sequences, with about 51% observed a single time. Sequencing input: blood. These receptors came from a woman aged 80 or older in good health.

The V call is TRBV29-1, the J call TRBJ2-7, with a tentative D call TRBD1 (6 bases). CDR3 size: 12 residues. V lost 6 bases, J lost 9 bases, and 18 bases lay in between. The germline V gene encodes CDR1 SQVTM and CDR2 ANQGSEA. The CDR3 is CSVALDSLTQYF. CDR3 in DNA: TGCAGCGTAGCCTTGGACAGCCTAACGCAGTACTTC.

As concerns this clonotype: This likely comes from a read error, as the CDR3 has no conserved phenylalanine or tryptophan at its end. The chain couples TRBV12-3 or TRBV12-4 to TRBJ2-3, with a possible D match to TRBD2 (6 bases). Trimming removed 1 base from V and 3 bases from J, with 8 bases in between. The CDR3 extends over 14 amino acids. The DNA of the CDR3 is TGTGCCAGCAGTTTAGGGGGGAGGACAGATACGCAGTATTCT. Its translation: CASSLGGRTDTQYS.

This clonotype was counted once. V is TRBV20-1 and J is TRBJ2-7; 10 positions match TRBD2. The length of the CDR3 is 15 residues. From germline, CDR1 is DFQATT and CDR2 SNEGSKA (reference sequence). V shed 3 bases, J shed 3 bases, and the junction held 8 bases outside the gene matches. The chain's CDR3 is CSASPLAGELYEQYF. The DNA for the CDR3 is TGCAGTGCTAGCCCTCTAGCGGGAGAACTCTACGAGCAGTACTTC.

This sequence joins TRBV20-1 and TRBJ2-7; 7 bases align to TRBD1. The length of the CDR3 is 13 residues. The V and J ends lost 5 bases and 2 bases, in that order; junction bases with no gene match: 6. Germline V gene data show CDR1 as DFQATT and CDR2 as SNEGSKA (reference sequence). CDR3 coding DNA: TGCAGTGCTGCCCGACAGGGTACCTACGAGCAGTACTTC. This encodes CSAARQGTYEQYF.

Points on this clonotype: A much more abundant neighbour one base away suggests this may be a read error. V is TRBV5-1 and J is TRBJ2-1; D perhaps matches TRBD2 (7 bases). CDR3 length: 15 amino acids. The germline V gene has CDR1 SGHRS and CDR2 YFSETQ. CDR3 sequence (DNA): TGCGCCAGCAGATTGGAACAGGGAGGGCACAATGAGCAGTTCTTC. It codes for CASRLEQGGHNEQFF.

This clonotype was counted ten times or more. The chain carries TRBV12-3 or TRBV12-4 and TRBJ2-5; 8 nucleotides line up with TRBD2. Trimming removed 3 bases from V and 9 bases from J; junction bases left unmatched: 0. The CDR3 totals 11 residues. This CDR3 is CASSFGGAQYF. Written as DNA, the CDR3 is TGTGCCAGCAGTTTCGGGGGGGCCCAGTACTTC.

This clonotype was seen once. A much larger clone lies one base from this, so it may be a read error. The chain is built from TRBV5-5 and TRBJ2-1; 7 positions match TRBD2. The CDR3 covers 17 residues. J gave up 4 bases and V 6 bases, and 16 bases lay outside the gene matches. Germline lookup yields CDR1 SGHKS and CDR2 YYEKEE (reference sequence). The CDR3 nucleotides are TGTGCCAGCATCCTATCTTCCGGGACTAACTCATACAATGAGCAGTTCTTC. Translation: CASILSSGTNSYNEQFF.

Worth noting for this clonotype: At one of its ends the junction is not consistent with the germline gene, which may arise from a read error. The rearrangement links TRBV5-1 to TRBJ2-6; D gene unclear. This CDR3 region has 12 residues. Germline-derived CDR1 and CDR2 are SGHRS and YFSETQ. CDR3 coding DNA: TGCGCCAGCAGCCTCCCGGCCAACGCCCTGACTTTC. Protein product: CASSLPANALTF.

The CDR3 reads CASSNPGQRAGEQYF. Written as DNA, the CDR3 is TGTGCCAGCAGTAACCCGGGACAGCGGGCGGGAGAGCAGTACTTC. The V and J genes are TRBV6-2 or TRBV6-3 and TRBJ2-1; perhaps TRBD1 as D (7 bases). The last part of the DNA fits TRBJ2-7 better; the J call may be wrong. This CDR3 has 15 residues. From germline, CDR1 is MNHEY and CDR2 SVGEGT.